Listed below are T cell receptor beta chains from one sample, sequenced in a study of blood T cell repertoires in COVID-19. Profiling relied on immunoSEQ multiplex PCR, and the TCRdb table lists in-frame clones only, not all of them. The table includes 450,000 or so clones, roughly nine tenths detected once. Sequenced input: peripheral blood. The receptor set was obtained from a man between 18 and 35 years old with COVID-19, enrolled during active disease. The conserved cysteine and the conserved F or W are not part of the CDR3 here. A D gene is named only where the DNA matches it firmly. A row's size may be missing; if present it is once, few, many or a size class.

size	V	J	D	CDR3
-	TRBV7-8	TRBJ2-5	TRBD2	ASSSLAGGRGETQY
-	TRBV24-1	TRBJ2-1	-	ATSDPQGAGRGNEQF
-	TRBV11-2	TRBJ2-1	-	ASSLFARTYNEQF
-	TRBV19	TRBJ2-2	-	ASSIDLWRQDTGELF
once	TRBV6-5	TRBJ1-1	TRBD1	ASRTGGGTEAF
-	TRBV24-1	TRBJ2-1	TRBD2	ATSAVSGRDSYNEQF
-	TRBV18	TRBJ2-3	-	ASSKQRDTDTQY
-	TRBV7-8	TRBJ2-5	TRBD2	ASSPGLAGLGQETQY
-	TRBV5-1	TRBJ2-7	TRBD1	ASSIQGANEQY
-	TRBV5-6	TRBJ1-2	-	ASSLGARGNYGYT
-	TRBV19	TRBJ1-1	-	ASSMGSTGNTEAF
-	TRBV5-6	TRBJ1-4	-	ASSLAGEKLF
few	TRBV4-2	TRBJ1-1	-	ASSQGYEAF
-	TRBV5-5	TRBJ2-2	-	ASSLAAPQGGELF
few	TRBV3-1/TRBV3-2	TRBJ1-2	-	ASSQAGGSSHGYT
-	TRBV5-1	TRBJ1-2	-	ASSSDFYYGYT
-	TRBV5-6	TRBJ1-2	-	ASSPGATPYGYT
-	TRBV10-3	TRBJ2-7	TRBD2	AISVGLAGGTSYEQY
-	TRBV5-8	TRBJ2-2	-	ASHRDNTGELF
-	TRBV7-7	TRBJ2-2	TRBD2	AGLGGSGELF
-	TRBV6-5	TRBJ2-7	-	ASSSRWYEQY
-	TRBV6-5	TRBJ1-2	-	ASSYLEDRGYT
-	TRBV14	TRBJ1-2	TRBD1	ASSQNLRQGGYGYT
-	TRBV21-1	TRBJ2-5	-	ASSKEGLQETQY
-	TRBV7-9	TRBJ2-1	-	ASSTRLGSYNEQF
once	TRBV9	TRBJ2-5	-	ASSVGVTQETQY
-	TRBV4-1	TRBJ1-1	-	ASSQETSREGWGTEAF
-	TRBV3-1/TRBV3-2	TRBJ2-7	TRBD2	ASSQVLPGGGSYEQY
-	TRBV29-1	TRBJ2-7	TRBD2	SVVTLAGTYEQY
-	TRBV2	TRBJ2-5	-	ASTLQETQY
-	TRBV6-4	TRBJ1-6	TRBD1	ASSDGQGQNSPLH
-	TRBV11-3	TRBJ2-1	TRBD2	ASSPERDDNEQF
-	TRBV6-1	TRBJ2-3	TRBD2	ASSEWFGLGLSTDTQY
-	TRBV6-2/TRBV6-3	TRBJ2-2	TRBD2	ASSSPGLASGQAGELF
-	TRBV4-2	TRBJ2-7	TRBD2	ASSQAWASGGPDHAYEQY
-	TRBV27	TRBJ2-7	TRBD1	ASSLQGAGNEQY
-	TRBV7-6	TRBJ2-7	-	ASSLDGSPVYEQY
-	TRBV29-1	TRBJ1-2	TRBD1	SVTYRGRNGYT
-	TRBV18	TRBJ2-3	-	ASSSGVVGTDTQY
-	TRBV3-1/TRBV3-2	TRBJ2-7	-	ASSQAHGSSYEQY
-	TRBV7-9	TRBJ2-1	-	ASSAVDSYNEQF
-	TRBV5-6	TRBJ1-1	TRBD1	ASSSPGTAATEAF
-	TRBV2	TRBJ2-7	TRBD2	ASLSGRGGLSDEQY
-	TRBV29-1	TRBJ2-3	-	SVEDRAGILTDTQY
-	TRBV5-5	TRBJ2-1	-	ASSFTVYNEQF
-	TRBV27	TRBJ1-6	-	ASSLGQSNSPLH
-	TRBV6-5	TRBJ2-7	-	ASSYAGTPSSYEQY
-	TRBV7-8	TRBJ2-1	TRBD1	ASSPRTGMAYNEQF
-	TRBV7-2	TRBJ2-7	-	ASSLVWAGEQY
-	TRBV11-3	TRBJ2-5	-	ASSRAGTGGETQY
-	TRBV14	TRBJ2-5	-	ASSHLGGRGQETQY
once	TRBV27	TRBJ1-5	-	ASSTGQNQPQH
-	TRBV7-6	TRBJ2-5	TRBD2	ASSVGTRGQETQY
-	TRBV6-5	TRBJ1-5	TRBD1	ASSLGQENQPQH
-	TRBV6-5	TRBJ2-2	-	ASSQLGTGELF
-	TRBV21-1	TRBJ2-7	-	ASTDLLGTVPIATYEQY
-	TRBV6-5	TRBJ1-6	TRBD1	AIGQGAYNSPLH
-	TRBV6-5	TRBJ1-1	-	ASSSWGGEAF